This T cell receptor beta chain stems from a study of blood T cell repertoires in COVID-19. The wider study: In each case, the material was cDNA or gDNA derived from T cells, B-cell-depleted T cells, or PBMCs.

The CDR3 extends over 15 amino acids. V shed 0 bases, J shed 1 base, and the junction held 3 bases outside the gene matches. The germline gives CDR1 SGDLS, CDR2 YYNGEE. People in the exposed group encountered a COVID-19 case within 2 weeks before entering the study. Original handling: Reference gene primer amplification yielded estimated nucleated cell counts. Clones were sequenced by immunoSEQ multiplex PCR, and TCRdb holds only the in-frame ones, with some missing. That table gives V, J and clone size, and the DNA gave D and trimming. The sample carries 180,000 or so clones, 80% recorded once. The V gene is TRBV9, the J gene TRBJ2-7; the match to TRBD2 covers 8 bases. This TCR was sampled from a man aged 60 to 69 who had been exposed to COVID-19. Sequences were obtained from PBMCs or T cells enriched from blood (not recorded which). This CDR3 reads CASSVGLAGSYEQYF. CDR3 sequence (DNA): TGTGCCAGCAGCGTAGGGTTAGCGGGGTCCTACGAGCAGTACTTC.